This paragraph covers one TCR beta chain sequence. Its antigen is unknown. This entry is derived from a study of T cell responses to AZD1222 COVID-19 vaccine. The CDR3 sequence is 15 residues long. V was shortened by 1 base and J by 5 bases, with 14 bases between the two germline ends. Germline V CDR1 and CDR2: MNHNS, SASEGT. Study-level results: The donors showed a predominance of white British ancestry and of females, with possible underestimation of clonal diversity.

Repertoires were generated with immunoSEQ multiplex PCR, while TCRdb's copy carries only in-frame clones and drops some. This repertoire shows approximately 140,000 clones, more than 85% found once; its top ten account for around 1%. The material was peripheral blood, obtained on day 0 of MenACWY control vaccination. The origin of this receptor is an adult in good health. The chain uses TRBV6-1 and TRBJ1-2; D gene unclear. The CDR3 region is CASSEGAVLLYGYTF. CDR3 DNA sequence: TGTGCCAGCAGTGAAGGGGCAGTCCTCTTATATGGCTACACCTTC.